This T cell receptor beta chain was sequenced in a study of blood T cell repertoires in COVID-19. Repertoires were generated with immunoSEQ multiplex PCR, while TCRdb's copy carries only in-frame clones and drops some. The profile shows a few hundred thousand clones, approximately 85% of them singletons. The V gene lost 5 bases and the J gene lost 0 bases, with 17 bases spanning the gap. The CDR3 has 17 residues. The V gene's germline CDR1 is SGHVS and CDR2 FQNEAQ. The study recruited people aged 18 to 89 years across under 25 US areas. This receptor was taken from a man aged 30 to 45 who had recovered from COVID-19. The rearrangement joins TRBV7-8 to TRBJ1-3; D possibly corresponds to TRBD1 (6 bases). Specimen: PBMCs or T cells enriched from blood (not recorded which). CDR3 sequence (DNA): TGTGCCAGCAGCCCCCAAAGGGGGAGACTCTCTGGAAACACCATATATTTT. Its translation: CASSPQRGRLSGNTIYF.